A single sample gave rise to the 19 T cell receptor beta chains below, sequenced in a study of Ad26.COV2.S vaccination and SARS-CoV-2 variants. Here immunoSEQ multiplex PCR was the method, and the copy in TCRdb shows in-frame clones only, minus some. In the table there are around 250,000 clones, around 85% of which are singletons. Treatment defined: about 20 received Ad26.COV2.S at low or high dose, single or two shots; several received placebo; per-sample allocation not given. Sampling occurred on day 63 after the first vaccine or placebo injection. This material consisted of peripheral blood, taken in a trial of Ad26.COV2.S vaccine versus placebo. The receptors shown here come from a person aged 18-60 years who received the Ad26.COV2.S COVID-19 vaccine or a placebo.

This clone was seen just once. The V call is TRBV7-9, the J call TRBJ1-2, with TRBD1 as a possible D gene (5 bases). Germline assignment: CDR1 SEHNR and CDR2 FQNEAQ (reference sequence). Trimming took 5 bases from V and 0 from J, leaving 19 bases between them. CDR3 length equals 17 residues. This CDR3 reads CASSAPISGPTNYGYTF. Here the CDR3 DNA reads TGTGCCAGCAGCGCCCCTATTTCGGGGCCAACTAACTATGGCTACACCTTC. The full variable domain, rest sourced from reference TRBV7-9 and TRBJ1-2, is DTGVSQNPRHKITKRGQNVTFRCDPISEHNRLYWYRQTLGQGPEFLTYFQNEAQLEKSRLLSDRFSAERPKGSFSTLEIQRTEQGDSAMYLCASSAPISGPTNYGYTFGSGTRLTVV.

The chain employs TRBV19 and TRBJ2-2; tentatively, D is TRBD2 (5 bases). Germline loops: CDR1 LNHDA, CDR2 SQIVND (reference sequence). CDR3 length: 14 amino acids. Trimming took 11 bases from V and 1 from J, leaving 14 bases between them. CDR3 residues: CAGRRGGNTGELFF. The CDR3, as DNA: TGTGCCGGAAGGAGAGGAGGGAACACCGGGGAGCTGTTTTTT.

This sequence joins TRBV3-1 (or the pseudogene TRBV3-2) and TRBJ1-1; D is possibly TRBD1 (5 bases). The germline CDR1 and CDR2 sequences are LGHDT and YNNKEL (reference sequence). This CDR3 spans 15 amino acids. V was shortened by 3 bases and J by 4 bases, with 15 bases between the two germline ends. CDR3 region: CASSHTTAPRTEAFF. CDR3 nucleotides: TGTGCCAGCAGCCACACGACAGCCCCTCGCACTGAAGCTTTCTTT.

The chain uses TRBV3-1 (or the pseudogene TRBV3-2) and TRBJ1-1; D is perhaps TRBD1 (6 bases). The length of the CDR3 is 14 residues. Germline CDR1 LGHDT, CDR2 YNNKEL (reference sequence). V lost 3 bases to trimming and J lost 2 bases, with 10 bases between them. The CDR3 region has the DNA TGTGCCAGCAGCCACGGCGGGACAAACACTGAAGCTTTCTTT. Translating gives CASSHGGTNTEAFF.

The chain has TRBV29-1 and TRBJ2-2; TRBD1 might be the D (5 bases). Germline lookup yields CDR1 SQVTM and CDR2 ANQGSEA. CDR3 length equals 13 residues. The V and J ends lost 0 bases and 6 bases respectively, with 8 bases between them. CDR3 region: CSVEEGPPGELFF. DNA of the CDR3: TGCAGCGTTGAAGAGGGGCCACCCGGGGAGCTGTTTTTT.

The chain uses TRBV14 and TRBJ1-1, with TRBD1 matching over 9 bases. CDR1 and CDR2 (germline): SGHDN, FVKESK. CDR3 length: 16 residues. The V segment lost 3 bases and the J segment 1 base; nucleotides outside the gene matches: 6. In DNA form, the CDR3 reads TGTGCCAGCAGCCATGCCGGGACAGGGAGGAACACTGAAGCTTTCTTT. Its translation: CASSHAGTGRNTEAFF.

J is TRBJ1-1 and V is TRBV18, with D possibly being TRBD1 (6 bases). The CDR3 totals 14 residues. Per germline, CDR1 KGHSH and CDR2 LQKENI. V was shortened by 4 bases and J by 0 bases, with 9 bases between the two germline ends. CDR3 DNA sequence: TGTGCCAGCTCACTCGGACAGATGAACACTGAAGCTTTCTTT. This codes for CASSLGQMNTEAFF.

The genes are TRBV9 and TRBJ2-1; D might be TRBD1 (6 bases). CDR3 size: 17 residues. The V gene's germline CDR1 is SGDLS and CDR2 YYNGEE. V lost 0 bases and J lost 10, with 23 bases in between. The CDR3 loop is CASSVDARQVGHREQFF. The CDR3 nucleotides are TGTGCCAGCAGCGTAGACGCTCGACAGGTAGGGCACAGGGAGCAGTTCTTC.

This clone was counted once. V gene TRBV9 combines with J gene TRBJ2-1, with 14 bases that match TRBD2. Germline V CDR1 and CDR2: SGDLS, YYNGEE. CDR3 length equals 16 residues. Trimming cost V 3 bases and J 4 bases; bases outside gene matches: 3. The CDR3 DNA is TGTGCCAGCAGCGGGACTAGCGGGAGGTCATACAATGAGCAGTTCTTC. It yields the protein CASSGTSGRSYNEQFF. The full variable domain, in which reference TRBV9 and TRBJ2-1 provide the parts outside the CDR3, is DSGVTQTPKHLITATGQRVTLRCSPRSGDLSVYWYQQSLDQGLQFLIQYYNGEERAKGNILERFSAQQFPDLHSELNLSSLELGDSALYFCASSGTSGRSYNEQFFGPGTRLTVL.

With respect to this clone: An end of the junction does not agree with germline; a read error may underlie this. The CDR3 DNA follows: TGTGCTAGCAGCTTGGGGACAGGCGACTCCTACGAGCAGTACTTC. It translates to CASSLGTGDSYEQYF. The chain combines TRBV7-7 with TRBJ2-7, with TRBD1 matching over 8 bases. The CDR3 contains 15 residues. Germline values: CDR1 SSHAT, CDR2 FNYEAQ (reference sequence).

The chain employs TRBV5-4 and TRBJ1-3, with a weak D call TRBD1 (5 bases). The CDR3 is 15 residues long. The ends were cut back, 2 bases at V and 1 base at J, with 10 bases in the middle. Germline V gene sequence: CDR1 SGHNT, CDR2 YYREEE (reference sequence). CDR3 sequence reads: CASSFQGLSGNTIYF. CDR3 DNA: TGTGCCAGCAGCTTCCAGGGATTGTCTGGAAACACCATATATTTT.

The chain employs TRBV7-2 and TRBJ2-7; 7 nucleotides match TRBD2. Germline CDR1 reads SGHTA; CDR2 reads FQGNSA. The CDR3 covers 13 residues. The V segment lost 1 base and the J segment 6 bases; nucleotides outside the gene matches: 3. The CDR3 region has the DNA TGTGCCAGCAGCTTAGTCGGGGGGAGCGAGCAGTACGTC. It codes for CASSLVGGSEQYV.

This sequence joins TRBV2 and TRBJ1-4, with TRBD1 identical over 7 bases. V lost 2 bases and J lost 8; bases outside the gene matches: 8. The germline CDR1 and CDR2 sequences are SNHLY and FYNNEI. This CDR3 has 15 amino acids. This CDR3 is CASSELGARGEKLFF. The CDR3 bases are TGTGCCAGCAGTGAATTGGGGGCCAGGGGGGAAAAACTGTTTTTT.

The chain recombines TRBV7-2 with TRBJ2-3, with 13 bases aligning to TRBD2. Per germline, CDR1 SGHTA and CDR2 FQGNSA. This CDR3 spans 16 amino acids. After removal of 5 bases from V and 0 bases from J, the junction contained 2 bases not matched to a gene. CDR3 sequence: CASSQGLAGSTDTQYF. The CDR3 DNA follows: TGTGCCAGCAGCCAGGGACTAGCGGGGAGCACAGATACGCAGTATTTT.

This clone was seen more than once but under ten times. The rearrangement joins TRBV7-2 to TRBJ1-5; the match to TRBD1 covers 7 bases. The germline V gene has CDR1 SGHTA and CDR2 FQGNSA. This CDR3 is 16 amino acids long. J gave up 2 bases and V 4 bases, and 8 bases lay outside the gene matches. The CDR3 is CASSSYRGYGNQPQHF. DNA for the CDR3: TGTGCCAGCAGCTCATACAGGGGTTATGGCAATCAGCCCCAGCATTTT.

CDR3 in amino acids: CATSDFGDSGTNNEQFF. The CDR3 nucleotides read TGTGCCACCAGTGATTTCGGGGATAGCGGGACGAACAATGAGCAGTTCTTC. The chain uses TRBV24-1 and TRBJ2-1; TRBD2 matches 8 bases. The CDR3 totals 17 residues. In germline, CDR1 is KGHDR, CDR2 SFDVKD. The V segment lost 1 base and the J segment 5 bases; nucleotides outside the gene matches: 9.

The chain combines TRBV4-2 with TRBJ1-2; D may be TRBD1 (6 bases). The germline gives CDR1 LGHNA, CDR2 YNFKEQ. Trimming stripped 0 bases from V and 1 base from J, with 12 bases between. The CDR3 is made up of 16 amino acids. The DNA for the CDR3 is TGTGCCAGCAGCCAAGATCTTGTCAGGGGTAACTATGGCTACACCTTC. It translates to CASSQDLVRGNYGYTF.

Of note for this clone: Other DNA variants within this sample encode the same CDR3. This chain connects TRBV18 to TRBJ2-5, with a tentative D call TRBD1 (6 bases). The CDR3 spans 14 residues. V was trimmed by 3 bases and J by 5 bases, leaving 13 bases between them. Germline loops: CDR1 KGHSH, CDR2 LQKENI. The CDR3 loop reads CASSPQTGKETQYF. Here the CDR3 DNA reads TGTGCCAGCTCACCCCAGACAGGAAAGGAGACCCAGTACTTC.

The chain recombines TRBV25-1 with TRBJ2-5; 7 nucleotides match TRBD2. With 6 bases clipped from V and 2 bases from J, the junction kept 9 bases outside the gene matches. Germline V gives CDR1 MGHDK, CDR2 SYGVNS. CDR3 length: 15 residues. The CDR3 DNA reads TGTGCCAGCAGCGAGACTAGCTCGGGGCAAGAGACCCAGTACTTC. Amino acids: CASSETSSGQETQYF.